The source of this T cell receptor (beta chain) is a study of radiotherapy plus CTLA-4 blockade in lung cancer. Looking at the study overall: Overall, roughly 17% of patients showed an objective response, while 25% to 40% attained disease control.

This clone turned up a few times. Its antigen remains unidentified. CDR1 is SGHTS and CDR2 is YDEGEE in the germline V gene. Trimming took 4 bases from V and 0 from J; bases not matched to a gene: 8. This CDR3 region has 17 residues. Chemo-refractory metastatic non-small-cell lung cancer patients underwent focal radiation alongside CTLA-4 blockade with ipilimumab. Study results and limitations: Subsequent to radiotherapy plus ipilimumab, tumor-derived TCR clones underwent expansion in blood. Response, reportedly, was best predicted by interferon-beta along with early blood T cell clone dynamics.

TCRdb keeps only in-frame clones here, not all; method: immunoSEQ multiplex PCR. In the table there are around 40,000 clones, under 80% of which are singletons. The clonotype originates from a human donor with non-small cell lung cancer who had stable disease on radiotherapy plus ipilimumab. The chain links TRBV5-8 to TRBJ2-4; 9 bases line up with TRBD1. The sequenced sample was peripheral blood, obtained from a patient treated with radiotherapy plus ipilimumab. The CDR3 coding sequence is TGTGCCAGCAGCAATACGGGACAGGGACCAGCCAAAAACATTCAGTACTTC. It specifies CASSNTGQGPAKNIQYF.